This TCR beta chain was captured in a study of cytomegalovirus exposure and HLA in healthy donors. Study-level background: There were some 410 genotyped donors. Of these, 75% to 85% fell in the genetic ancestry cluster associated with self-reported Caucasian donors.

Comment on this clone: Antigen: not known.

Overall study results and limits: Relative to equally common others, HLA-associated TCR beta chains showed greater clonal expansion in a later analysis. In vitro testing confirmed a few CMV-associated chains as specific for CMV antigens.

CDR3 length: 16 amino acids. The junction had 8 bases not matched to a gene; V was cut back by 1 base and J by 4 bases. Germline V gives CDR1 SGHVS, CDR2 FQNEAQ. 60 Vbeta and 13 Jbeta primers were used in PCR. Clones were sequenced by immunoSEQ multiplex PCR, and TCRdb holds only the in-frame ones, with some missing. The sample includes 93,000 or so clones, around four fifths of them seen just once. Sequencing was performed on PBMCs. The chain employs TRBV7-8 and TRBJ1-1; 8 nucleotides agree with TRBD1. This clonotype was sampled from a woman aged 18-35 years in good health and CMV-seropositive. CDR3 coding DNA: TGTGCCAGCAGCTTAGAGTCAGGGGGCGAGGTCACTGAAGCTTTCTTT. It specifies CASSLESGGEVTEAFF.